This is a list of T cell receptor beta chains from one sample in a study of cytomegalovirus exposure and HLA in healthy donors. TCRdb's table, derived via immunoSEQ multiplex PCR, lists solely in-frame clones and lacks some. The sample shows about 160,000 clones, around 85% of them seen only once. Sample: PBMCs. These receptors were obtained from a man under 40 in good health and CMV-seropositive. CDR3s leave out the opening cysteine and the closing phenylalanine or tryptophan. The order of the fields is clone size, J gene, V gene, D gene, CDR3 protein. The D gene is left open where the match is weak. A row's size may be missing; if present it is once, few, many or a size class.

- | TRBJ1-1 | TRBV5-6 | - | ASSLLGAIEAF
once | TRBJ2-5 | TRBV7-2 | TRBD1 | ASSLSTGGTQY
- | TRBJ2-4 | TRBV7-2 | TRBD1 | ASSPRTGNKNIQY
- | TRBJ1-1 | TRBV13 | - | ASSLGGEVEAF
- | TRBJ2-1 | TRBV4-3 | TRBD2 | ASSLGLAVYYNEQF
- | TRBJ2-3 | TRBV5-1 | - | ASSEGRGRDTQY
- | TRBJ2-5 | TRBV7-3 | TRBD1 | ASSSGTGLETQY
- | TRBJ1-1 | TRBV5-1 | - | ASTLTASNTEAF
- | TRBJ1-3 | TRBV18 | - | ASSTDSDSGNTIY
- | TRBJ2-7 | TRBV7-9 | - | ASSLAPDRNEQY
- | TRBJ2-1 | TRBV4-2 | TRBD1 | ASSGRQGSSYNEQF
- | TRBJ2-4 | TRBV5-1 | TRBD1 | ASSPRTGAKNIQY
- | TRBJ1-1 | TRBV6-5 | - | ASSYSDRVEAF
- | TRBJ2-1 | TRBV7-2 | TRBD2 | ASSLASGGAYNEQF
- | TRBJ1-1 | TRBV9 | TRBD1 | ASSVGETGGTEAF
- | TRBJ2-4 | TRBV4-3 | - | ASSQGGEGDQNIQY
few | TRBJ1-3 | TRBV4-1 | - | ASSQAGGSGNTIY
few | TRBJ1-3 | TRBV5-1 | - | ASSGGSGNTIY